Shown below are 5 T cell receptor beta chains from a single sample sequenced in a study of CD4+ T cells in melanoma. Profiling relied on immunoSEQ multiplex PCR, and the TCRdb table lists in-frame clones only, not all of them. The sample has about 54,000 clones, roughly three quarters seen once. Sequenced input: tumor tissue. The receptors here all came from a human donor with melanoma.

In this sample, this clone turned up once. The chain carries TRBV2 and TRBJ2-1; 7 nucleotides agree with TRBD2. The CDR3 length is 14 residues. The junction had 11 bases not matched to a gene; V was cut back by 11 bases and J by 4 bases. Per the germline V gene, CDR1 is SNHLY and CDR2 is FYNNEI. The CDR3: CAGREAGTYNEQFF. The CDR3 coding sequence is TGTGCCGGCCGGGAGGCAGGGACTTACAATGAGCAGTTCTTC. The full variable domain, in which reference TRBV2 and TRBJ2-1 provide the parts outside the CDR3, is EPEVTQTPSHQVTQMGQEVILRCVPISNHLYFYWYRQILGQKVEFLVSFYNNEISEKSEIFDDQFSVERPDGSNFTLKIRSTKLEDSAMYFCAGREAGTYNEQFFGPGTRLTVL.

This clone was detected only a few times. This chain connects TRBV2 to TRBJ2-1, with D tentatively TRBD1 (5 bases). The CDR3 loop spans 14 amino acids. The V end lost 5 bases, the J end lost 6 bases, and 14 bases lay between the germline ends. Per germline, CDR1 SNHLY and CDR2 FYNNEI. The CDR3 nucleotides are TGTGCCAGCAGTTCTAGACAGTACTTCAATGAGCAGTTCTTC. Encoded protein: CASSSRQYFNEQFF.

The J gene is TRBJ2-5, the V gene TRBV2, with 7 bases that match TRBD1. The germline V gene encodes CDR1 SNHLY and CDR2 FYNNEI. This CDR3 contains 13 residues. With 8 bases clipped from V and 5 bases from J, the junction kept 8 bases outside the gene matches. This CDR3 reads CASLGVRGETQYF. Here the CDR3 DNA reads TGTGCCAGCTTAGGGGTCAGGGGGGAGACCCAGTACTTC.

This sequence joins TRBV4-1 and TRBJ1-4; D is unclear. The CDR3 contains 15 residues. In germline, CDR1 is MGHRA, CDR2 YSYEKL. Deletions cut 0 bases from V and 8 bases from J, with 13 bases between. The DNA for the CDR3 is TGCGCCAGCAGCCAAGATAGTGGGAGGGAAGAAAAACTGTTTTTT. This translates into CASSQDSGREEKLFF.

The chain links TRBV29-1 to TRBJ2-5, with 7 bases lining up with TRBD1. The J call may not be correct, given that the DNA end is closer to TRBJ2-7. The CDR3 length is 14 residues. The germline gives CDR1 SQVTM, CDR2 ANQGSEA. The CDR3 loop is CSVATGSSSYEQYF. The CDR3 DNA follows: TGCAGCGTAGCGACAGGGTCGAGCTCCTACGAGCAGTACTTC.